Sequencing of this T cell receptor (beta chain) was carried out in a study of T cell responses to AZD1222 COVID-19 vaccine. Study observations and caveats: Spike-specific TCR depth and breadth grew after two AZD1222 doses. No day 14 peak samples; only post-peak repertoires were characterized. There were vaccine-associated CD4 TCRs across spike, dominant at 160-218 and 743-854.

The method was immunoSEQ multiplex PCR; TCRdb's version includes in-frame clones alone and lacks a portion of them. The repertoire holds over 120,000 clones, with roughly 91% as singletons. The CDR3 covers 16 residues. V lost 7 bases and J 4 bases, leaving 20 bases between the germline ends. The germline CDR1 and CDR2 sequences are SNHLY and FYNNEI. On this clone: The antigen is unknown.

The sequence was obtained from an adult in good health. The chain employs TRBV2 and TRBJ2-1, with a possible D match to TRBD2 (6 bases). Sequenced here: peripheral blood, sampled on day 0 of AZD1222 vaccination. CDR3 loop: CASTPDGGLPYNEQFF. The DNA for the CDR3 is TGTGCCAGCACCCCGGACGGGGGATTACCTTACAATGAGCAGTTCTTC.